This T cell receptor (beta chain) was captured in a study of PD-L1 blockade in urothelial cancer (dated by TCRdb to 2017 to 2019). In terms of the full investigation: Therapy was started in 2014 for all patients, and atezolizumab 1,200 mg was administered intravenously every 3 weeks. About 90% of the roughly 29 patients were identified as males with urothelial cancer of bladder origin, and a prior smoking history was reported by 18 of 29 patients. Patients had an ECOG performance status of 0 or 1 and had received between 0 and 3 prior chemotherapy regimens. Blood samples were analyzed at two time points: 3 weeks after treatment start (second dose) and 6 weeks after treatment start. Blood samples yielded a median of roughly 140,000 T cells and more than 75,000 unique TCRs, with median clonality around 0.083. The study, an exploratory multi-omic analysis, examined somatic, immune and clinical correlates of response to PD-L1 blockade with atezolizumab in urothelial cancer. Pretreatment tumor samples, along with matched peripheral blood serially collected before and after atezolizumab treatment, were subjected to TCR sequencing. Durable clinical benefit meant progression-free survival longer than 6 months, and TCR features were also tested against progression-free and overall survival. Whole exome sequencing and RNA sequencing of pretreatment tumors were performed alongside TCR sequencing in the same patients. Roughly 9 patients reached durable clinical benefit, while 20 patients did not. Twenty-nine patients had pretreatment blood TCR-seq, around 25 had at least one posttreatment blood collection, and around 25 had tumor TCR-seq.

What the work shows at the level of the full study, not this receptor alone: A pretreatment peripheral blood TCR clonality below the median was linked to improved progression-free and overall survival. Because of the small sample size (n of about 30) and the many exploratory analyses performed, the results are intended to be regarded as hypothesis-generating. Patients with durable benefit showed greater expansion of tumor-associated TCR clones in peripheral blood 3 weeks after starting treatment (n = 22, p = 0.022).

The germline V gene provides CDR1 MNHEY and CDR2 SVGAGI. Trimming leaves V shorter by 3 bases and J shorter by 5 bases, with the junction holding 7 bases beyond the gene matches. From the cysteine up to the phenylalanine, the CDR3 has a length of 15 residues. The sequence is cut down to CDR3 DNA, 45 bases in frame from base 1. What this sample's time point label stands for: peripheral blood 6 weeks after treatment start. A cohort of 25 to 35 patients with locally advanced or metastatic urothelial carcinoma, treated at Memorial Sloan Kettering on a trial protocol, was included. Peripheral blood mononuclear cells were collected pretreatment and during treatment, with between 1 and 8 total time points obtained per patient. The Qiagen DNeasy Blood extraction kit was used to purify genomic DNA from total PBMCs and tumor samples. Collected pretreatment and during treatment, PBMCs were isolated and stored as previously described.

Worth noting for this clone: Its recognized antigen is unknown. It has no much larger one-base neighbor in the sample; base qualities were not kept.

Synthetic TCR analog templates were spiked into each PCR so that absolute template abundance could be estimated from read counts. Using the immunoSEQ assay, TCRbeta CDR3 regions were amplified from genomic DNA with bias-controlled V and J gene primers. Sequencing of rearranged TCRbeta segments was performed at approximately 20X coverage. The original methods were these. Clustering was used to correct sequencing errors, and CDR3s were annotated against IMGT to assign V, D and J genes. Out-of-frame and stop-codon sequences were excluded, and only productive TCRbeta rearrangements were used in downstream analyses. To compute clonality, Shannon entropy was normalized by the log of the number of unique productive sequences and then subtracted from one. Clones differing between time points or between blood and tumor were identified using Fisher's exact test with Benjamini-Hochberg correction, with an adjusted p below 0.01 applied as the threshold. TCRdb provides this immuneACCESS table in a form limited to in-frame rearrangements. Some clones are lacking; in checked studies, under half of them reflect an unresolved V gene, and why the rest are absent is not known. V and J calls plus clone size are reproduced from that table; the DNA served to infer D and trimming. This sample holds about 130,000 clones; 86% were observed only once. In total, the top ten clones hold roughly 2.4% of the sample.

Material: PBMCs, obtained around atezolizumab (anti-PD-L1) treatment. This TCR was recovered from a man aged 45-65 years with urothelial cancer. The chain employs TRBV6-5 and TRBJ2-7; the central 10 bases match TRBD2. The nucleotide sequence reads TGTGCCAGCAGTTATTCGAGGCTAGCGGGAGACGAGCAGTACTTC. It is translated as CASSYSRLAGDEQYF.